This T cell receptor (beta chain) was obtained from a study of T-cell reconstitution after alpha-beta-depleted transplantation in children. The CDR3 covers 13 residues. Germline values: CDR1 DFQATT, CDR2 SNEGSKA (reference sequence). Trimming pared 6 bases from V and 2 bases from J, leaving 14 bases between. As it was prepared, the TCRbeta library received unique molecular identifiers. Each CDR3 protein is one row after TCRdb ran MiXCR on the PCR reads. Among hundreds of thousands of distinct CDR3 sequences, 10% to 15% were seen once, and the ten largest hold approximately 0.8%. The chain is built from TRBV20-1 and TRBJ2-7; D call uncertain. The receptor's source is a girl aged 2 to 9 with congenital amegakaryocytic thrombocytopenia, due to receive a stem cell transplant. The sample was PBMCs, taken before TCRalphabeta/CD19-depleted stem cell transplant. In DNA form, the CDR3 reads TGCAGTGCAAGACCCGCAGGTCCCTACGAGCAGTACTTC. Its protein product is CSARPAGPYEQYF.